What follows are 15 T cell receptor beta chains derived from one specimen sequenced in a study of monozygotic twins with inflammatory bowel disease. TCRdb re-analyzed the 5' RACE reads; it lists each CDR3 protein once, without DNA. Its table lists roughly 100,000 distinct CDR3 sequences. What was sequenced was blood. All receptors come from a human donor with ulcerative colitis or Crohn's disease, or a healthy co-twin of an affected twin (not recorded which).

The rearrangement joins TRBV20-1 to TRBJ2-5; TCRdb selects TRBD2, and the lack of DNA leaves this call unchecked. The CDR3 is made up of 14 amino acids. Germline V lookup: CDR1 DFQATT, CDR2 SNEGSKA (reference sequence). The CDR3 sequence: CSARVLAGGETQYF.

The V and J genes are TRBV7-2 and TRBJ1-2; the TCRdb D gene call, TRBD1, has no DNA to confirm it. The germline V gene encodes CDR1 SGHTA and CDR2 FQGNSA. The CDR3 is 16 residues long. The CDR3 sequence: CASSPSRDRAANGYTF.

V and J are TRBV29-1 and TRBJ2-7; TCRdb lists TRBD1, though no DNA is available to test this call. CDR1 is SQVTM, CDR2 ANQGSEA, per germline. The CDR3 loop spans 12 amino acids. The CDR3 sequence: CSGKQGAYEQYF.

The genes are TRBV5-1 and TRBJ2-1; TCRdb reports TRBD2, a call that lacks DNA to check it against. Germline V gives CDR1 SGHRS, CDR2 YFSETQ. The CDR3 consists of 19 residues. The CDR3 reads CASSWLSASGGASYNEQFF.

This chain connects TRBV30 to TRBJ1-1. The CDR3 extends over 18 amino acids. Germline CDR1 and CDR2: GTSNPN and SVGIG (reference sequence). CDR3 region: CAWKAAPKTSGTGAEAFF.

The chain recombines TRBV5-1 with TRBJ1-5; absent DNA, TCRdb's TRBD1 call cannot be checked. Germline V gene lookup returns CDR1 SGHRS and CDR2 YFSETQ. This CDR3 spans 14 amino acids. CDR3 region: CASSPGTYNQPQHF.

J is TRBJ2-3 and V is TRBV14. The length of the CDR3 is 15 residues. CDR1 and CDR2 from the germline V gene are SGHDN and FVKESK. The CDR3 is CASRKQQSVGDTQYF.

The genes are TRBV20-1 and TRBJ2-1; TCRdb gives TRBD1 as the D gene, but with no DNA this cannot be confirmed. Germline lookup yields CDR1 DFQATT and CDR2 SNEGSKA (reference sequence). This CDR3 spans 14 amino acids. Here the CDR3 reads CSARGVSSYNEQFF.

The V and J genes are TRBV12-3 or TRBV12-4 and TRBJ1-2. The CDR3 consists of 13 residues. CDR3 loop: CASSLWGMSGYTF.

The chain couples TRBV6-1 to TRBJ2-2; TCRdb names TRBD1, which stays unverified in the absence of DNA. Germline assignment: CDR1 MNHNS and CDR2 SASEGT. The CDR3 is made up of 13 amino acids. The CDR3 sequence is CASSDQGAGELFF.

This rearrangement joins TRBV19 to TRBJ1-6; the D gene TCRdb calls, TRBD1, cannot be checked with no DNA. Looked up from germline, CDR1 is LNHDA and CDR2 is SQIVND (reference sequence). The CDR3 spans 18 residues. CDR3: CASSSQLGDRVDNSPLHF.

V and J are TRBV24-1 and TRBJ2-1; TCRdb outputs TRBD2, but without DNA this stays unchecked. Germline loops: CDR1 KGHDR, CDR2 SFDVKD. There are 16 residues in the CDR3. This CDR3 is CATSDYALADYNEQFF.

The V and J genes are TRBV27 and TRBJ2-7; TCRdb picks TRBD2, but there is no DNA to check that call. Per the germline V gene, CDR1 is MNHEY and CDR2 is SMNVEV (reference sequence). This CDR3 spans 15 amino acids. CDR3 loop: CASRAVGSGIYEQYF.

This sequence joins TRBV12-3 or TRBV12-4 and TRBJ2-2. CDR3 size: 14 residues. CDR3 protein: CASSYAGSTGELFF.

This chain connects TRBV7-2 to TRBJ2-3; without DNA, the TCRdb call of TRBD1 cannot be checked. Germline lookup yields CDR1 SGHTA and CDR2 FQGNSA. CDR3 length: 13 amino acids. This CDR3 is CASGYRGADTQYF. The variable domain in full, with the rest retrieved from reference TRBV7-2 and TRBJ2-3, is GAGVSQSPSNKVTEKGKDVELRCDPISGHTALYWYRQSLGQGLEFLIYFQGNSAPDKSGLPSDRFSAERTGGSVSTLTIQRTQQEDSAVYLCASGYRGADTQYFGPGTRLTVL.